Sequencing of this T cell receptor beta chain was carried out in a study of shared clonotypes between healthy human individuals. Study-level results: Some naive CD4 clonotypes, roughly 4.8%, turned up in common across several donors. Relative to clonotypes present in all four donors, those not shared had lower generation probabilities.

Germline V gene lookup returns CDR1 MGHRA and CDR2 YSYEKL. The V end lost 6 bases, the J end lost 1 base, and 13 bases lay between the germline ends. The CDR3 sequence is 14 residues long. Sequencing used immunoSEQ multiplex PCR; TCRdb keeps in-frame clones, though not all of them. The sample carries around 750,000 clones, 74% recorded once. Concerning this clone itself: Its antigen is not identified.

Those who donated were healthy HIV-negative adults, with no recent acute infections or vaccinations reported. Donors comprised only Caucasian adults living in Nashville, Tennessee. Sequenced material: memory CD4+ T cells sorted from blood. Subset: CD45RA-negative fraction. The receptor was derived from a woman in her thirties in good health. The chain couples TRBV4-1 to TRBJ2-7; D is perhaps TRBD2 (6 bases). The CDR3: CASRRTGTSYEQYF. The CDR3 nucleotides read TGCGCCAGCAGGCGGACCGGGACTTCCTACGAGCAGTACTTC.